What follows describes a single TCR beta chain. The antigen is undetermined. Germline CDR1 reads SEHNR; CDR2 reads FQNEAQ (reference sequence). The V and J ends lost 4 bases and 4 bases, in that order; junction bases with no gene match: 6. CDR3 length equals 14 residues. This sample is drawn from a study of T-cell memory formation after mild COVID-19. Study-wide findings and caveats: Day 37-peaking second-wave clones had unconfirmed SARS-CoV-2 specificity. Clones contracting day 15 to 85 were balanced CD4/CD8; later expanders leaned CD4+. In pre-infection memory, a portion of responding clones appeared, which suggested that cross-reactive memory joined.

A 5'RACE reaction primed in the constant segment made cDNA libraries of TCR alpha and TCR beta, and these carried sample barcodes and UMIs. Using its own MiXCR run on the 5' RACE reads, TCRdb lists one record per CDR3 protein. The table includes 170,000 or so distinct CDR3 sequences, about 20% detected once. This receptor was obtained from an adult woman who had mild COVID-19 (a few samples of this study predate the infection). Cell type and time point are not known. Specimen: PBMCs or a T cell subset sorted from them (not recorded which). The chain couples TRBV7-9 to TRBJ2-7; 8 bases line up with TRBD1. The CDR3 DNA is TGTGCCAGCAGCTCGACAGGGGACAATTACGAGCAGTACTTC. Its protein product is CASSSTGDNYEQYF. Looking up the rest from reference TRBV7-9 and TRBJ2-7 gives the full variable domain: DTGVSQNPRHKITKRGQNVTFRCDPISEHNRLYWYRQTLGQGPEFLTYFQNEAQLEKSRLLSDRFSAERPKGSFSTLEIQRTEQGDSAMYLCASSSTGDNYEQYFGPGTRLTVT.